A single sample is the source of the 31 T cell receptor beta chains below, sequenced in a study of neoadjuvant anti-PD-1 for oral cavity cancer. Time point reported: after neoadjuvant nivolumab, at surgical resection. Repertoires were generated with immunoSEQ multiplex PCR, while TCRdb's copy carries only in-frame clones and drops some. The table lists around 13,000 clones, 73% of them singletons. This specimen was PBMCs, taken after nivolumab (anti-PD-1) treatment. The receptors here all came from a person aged 35-79 years with oral cavity squamous cell carcinoma.

This clone was detected once. The rearrangement uses TRBV9 and TRBJ2-1; 12 bases line up with TRBD2. Germline-derived CDR1 and CDR2 are SGDLS and YYNGEE. The CDR3 extends over 18 amino acids. Trimming cost V 4 bases and J 8 bases; bases outside gene matches: 16. CDR3 nucleotide sequence: TGTGCCAGCAGCCCGAGGACTAGCGGGAAGGTCGACGCCGATGAGCAGTTCTTC. This codes for CASSPRTSGKVDADEQFF.

This chain links TRBV5-5 with TRBJ2-7; TRBD2 might be the D (5 bases). This CDR3 is built from 11 residues. The V gene lost 4 bases and the J gene lost 3 bases, with 5 bases spanning the gap. CDR1 is SGHKS and CDR2 is YYEKEE in the germline V gene (reference sequence). CDR3: CASSRGYEQYF. CDR3 in DNA: TGTGCCAGCAGCCGGGGCTACGAGCAGTACTTC.

V is TRBV11-3 and J is TRBJ2-3; perhaps TRBD2 as D (7 bases). CDR1 is SGHNT, CDR2 YENEEA, per germline. The germline V and J ends were trimmed by 1 base and 2 bases, with 10 bases remaining between them. The CDR3 spans 15 residues. The CDR3 sequence is CASSLGGGDTDTQYF. CDR3 bases: TGTGCCAGCAGCTTAGGAGGGGGGGACACAGATACGCAGTATTTT.

The chain links TRBV11-2 to TRBJ2-3; D call uncertain. This CDR3 comprises 12 residues. The germline V gene encodes CDR1 SGHAT and CDR2 FQNNGV. V was cut by 2 bases and J by 14 bases, with 14 bases left in between. For the CDR3, the DNA is TGTGCCAGCAGCTTACAGGCTGGGTCGTGGTATTTT. This codes for CASSLQAGSWYF.

This chain connects TRBV11-3 to TRBJ2-6, with 11 bases fitting TRBD1. CDR1 SGHNT and CDR2 YENEEA come from the germline V gene. The CDR3 length is 17 residues. V lost 4 bases and J lost 4; bases outside the gene matches: 6. CDR3 bases: TGTGCCAGCAGCTCTGGACAGGGGGCGAAAGGGGCCAACGTCCTGACTTTC. Its translation is CASSSGQGAKGANVLTF.

The chain couples TRBV6-6 to TRBJ1-1; tentative D call: TRBD1 (5 bases). The CDR3 extends over 14 amino acids. The V and J ends lost 7 bases and 7 bases respectively, with 19 bases between them. Germline V gives CDR1 MNHNY, CDR2 SVGAGI (reference sequence). The CDR3 sequence is CASTQLGGYSEAFF. In nucleotides, the CDR3 is TGTGCCAGCACCCAACTGGGGGGATACAGTGAAGCTTTCTTT.

The chain carries TRBV11-3 and TRBJ2-7, with 10 bases matching TRBD1. The CDR3 loop spans 19 amino acids. With 2 bases clipped from V and 0 bases from J, the junction kept 13 bases outside the gene matches. Germline V gene lookup returns CDR1 SGHNT and CDR2 YENEEA. The CDR3 sequence: CASSLRGGQGSRSSYEQYF. The CDR3 bases are TGTGCCAGCAGCTTAAGGGGGGGACAGGGGTCCCGGAGCTCCTACGAGCAGTACTTC.

This clone was observed a few times. V is TRBV19 and J is TRBJ1-2; tentative D call: TRBD1 (5 bases). In germline, CDR1 is LNHDA, CDR2 SQIVND (reference sequence). The CDR3 consists of 15 residues. Trimming left V 6 bases short and J 2 bases short, with 16 bases between. CDR3 region: CASSPSLGGNYGYTF. The DNA for the CDR3 is TGTGCCAGTAGCCCTAGCCTGGGGGGGAACTATGGCTACACCTTC.

The V gene is TRBV7-8, the J gene TRBJ1-1; D gene unclear. Germline values: CDR1 SGHVS, CDR2 FQNEAQ. The CDR3 is 14 residues long. Trimming took 1 base from V and 0 from J, leaving 6 bases between them. CDR3 nucleotide sequence: TGTGCCAGCAGCTTAGGGGCGGTGAACACTGAAGCTTTCTTT. It yields the protein CASSLGAVNTEAFF.

The gene calls are TRBV6-5 and TRBJ2-7, with TRBD1 identical over 9 bases. The ends lost 6 bases at V and 7 bases at J; junction bases unmatched: 10. The V gene's germline CDR1 is MNHEY and CDR2 SVGAGI. The CDR3 contains 14 residues. The CDR3, as DNA: TGTGCCAGCAGACCGGGACAGGGATTGGGAGAGCAGTACTTC. It specifies CASRPGQGLGEQYF.

The chain couples TRBV19 to TRBJ2-7; 10 bases line up with TRBD1. Germline CDR1 and CDR2: LNHDA and SQIVND (reference sequence). Trimming at V came to 8 bases and at J to 4 bases, leaving 5 bases not matched to a gene. This CDR3 region has 13 residues. This CDR3 reads CASAGTGDYEQYF. As DNA, the CDR3 is TGTGCCAGTGCAGGGACAGGGGATTACGAGCAGTACTTC.

Turning to this clone: The junction and the germline gene differ at one end; a read error may be behind it. This chain links TRBV7-7 with TRBJ1-3; 10 bases are shared with TRBD1. The germline gives CDR1 SSHAT, CDR2 FNYEAQ (reference sequence). This CDR3 contains 15 residues. The CDR3 DNA is TGTGCTAGCAGCTTAGACAGGGGGCCTGGAAACACCATATATTTT. As protein: CASSLDRGPGNTIYF.

The chain employs TRBV6-6 and TRBJ2-1; the match to TRBD2 covers 10 bases. The CDR3 has 15 residues. The J segment lost 0 bases and the V segment lost 8 bases, leaving 4 bases of the junction unmatched. Germline V gene lookup returns CDR1 MNHNY and CDR2 SVGAGI (reference sequence). Here the CDR3 reads CASAIAGGSYNEQFF. For the CDR3, the DNA is TGTGCCAGCGCTATAGCGGGAGGCTCCTACAATGAGCAGTTCTTC.

This clone has only one observation. The CDR3 here is CASKTSGNTGELFF. DNA for the CDR3: TGTGCCAGCAAAACTAGCGGTAACACCGGGGAGCTGTTTTTT. The chain carries TRBV9 and TRBJ2-2, with 8 positions matching TRBD2. The germline CDR1 and CDR2 sequences are SGDLS and YYNGEE. This CDR3 is built from 14 residues. Trimming took 6 bases from V and 2 from J; bases not matched to a gene: 3.

This clone has a handful of counts. This chain connects TRBV5-1 to TRBJ1-1; 8 nucleotides agree with TRBD1. J gave up 8 bases and V 2 bases, and 14 bases lay outside the gene matches. The CDR3 has 16 amino acids. Germline CDR1 and CDR2: SGHRS and YFSETQ. The CDR3 nucleotides are TGCGCCAGCAGCTTTCTTTTACAGGACAGGGTGAAAGAAGCTTTCTTT. It codes for CASSFLLQDRVKEAFF. Drawing the rest from reference TRBV5-1 and TRBJ1-1, the complete variable domain is KAGVTQTPRYLIKTRGQQVTLSCSPISGHRSVSWYQQTPGQGLQFLFEYFSETQRNKGNFPGRFSGRQFSNSRSEMNVSTLELGDSALYLCASSFLLQDRVKEAFFGQGTRLTVV.

The J gene is TRBJ2-2, the V gene TRBV28, with 10 bases that match TRBD1. The V segment lost 2 bases and the J segment 3 bases; nucleotides outside the gene matches: 6. The CDR3 length is 17 residues. Germline V CDR1 and CDR2: MDHEN, SYDVKM. The chain's CDR3 is CASSLGDRGLDTGELFF. In DNA form, the CDR3 reads TGTGCCAGCAGTTTAGGTGACAGGGGGCTTGACACCGGGGAGCTGTTTTTT.

This chain joins TRBV29-1 and TRBJ2-2; unclear D gene. Germline loops: CDR1 SQVTM, CDR2 ANQGSEA. The CDR3 has 11 amino acids. V shed 4 bases and J shed 5 bases, with 5 bases lying between them. Here the CDR3 reads CSVVRTGELFF. The DNA for the CDR3 is TGCAGCGTTGTTCGGACCGGGGAGCTGTTTTTT.

This chain links TRBV4-1 with TRBJ2-7, with a tentative D call TRBD2 (6 bases). The CDR3 runs to 18 residues. The V end lost 4 bases, the J end lost 7 bases, and 29 bases lay between the germline ends. Germline V gives CDR1 MGHRA, CDR2 YSYEKL. In DNA form, the CDR3 reads TGCGCCAGCAGCCCGATTCTGGGACTCTCCCTTTTTGTGGGAGAGCAGTACTTC. This gives the protein CASSPILGLSLFVGEQYF.

This CDR3 reads CASGDSLNYGYTF. Here the CDR3 DNA reads TGTGCCAGCGGGGACAGCCTCAACTATGGCTACACCTTC. The V call is TRBV25-1, the J call TRBJ1-2; 7 bases are shared with TRBD1. In germline, CDR1 is MGHDK, CDR2 SYGVNS. J was trimmed by 2 bases and V by 8 bases; bases with no gene match: 5. The CDR3 has 13 amino acids.

The rearrangement links TRBV5-6 to TRBJ1-5; possibly TRBD1 for D (5 bases). Germline-derived CDR1 and CDR2 are SGHDT and YYEEEE. The CDR3 is 14 residues long. The germline V and J ends were trimmed by 4 bases and 2 bases, with 10 bases remaining between them. DNA for the CDR3: TGTGCCAGCAGCAGGGGTATTGGCAATCAGCCCCAGCATTTT. Translating gives CASSRGIGNQPQHF. The complete variable domain, with remaining parts taken from reference TRBV5-6 and TRBJ1-5, reads DAGVTQSPTHLIKTRGQQVTLRCSPKSGHDTVSWYQQALGQGPQFIFQYYEEEERQRGNFPDRFSGHQFPNYSSELNVNALLLGDSALYLCASSRGIGNQPQHFGDGTRLSIL.

This clone was recorded only once. The J gene is TRBJ2-3, the V gene TRBV7-3, with 15 bases that match TRBD2. The CDR3 has 19 residues. CDR1 and CDR2 from the germline V gene are SGHTA and FQGTGA. Unmatched junction bases numbered 5, after V lost 0 bases and J lost 1 base. The CDR3 DNA reads TGTGCCAGCAGCTTAACGGGACTAGCGGGAGGACGCGGCACAGATACGCAGTATTTT. Amino acids: CASSLTGLAGGRGTDTQYF.

The chain recombines TRBV5-1 with TRBJ1-3, with 7 bases fitting TRBD1. The germline CDR1 and CDR2 sequences are SGHRS and YFSETQ. The J segment lost 3 bases and the V segment lost 2 bases, leaving 14 bases of the junction unmatched. The CDR3 runs to 18 residues. The CDR3 nucleotides read TGCGCCAGCAGCTTAGGGTCGGGACAGTCGCTGGGTGGAAACACCATATATTTT. Amino acids: CASSLGSGQSLGGNTIYF.

The chain combines TRBV2 with TRBJ2-1, with 12 bases aligning to TRBD2. The CDR3 spans 15 residues. Germline values: CDR1 SNHLY, CDR2 FYNNEI. The V gene end was trimmed by 7 bases and the J gene end by 6 bases; junction bases not matched to a gene: 7. DNA for the CDR3: TGTGCCAGCACGAGACTAGCGGGAGATCTCAATGAGCAGTTCTTC. This translates into CASTRLAGDLNEQFF.

This CDR3 is CASSILVTTGELFF. CDR3 nucleotides: TGTGCCAGTAGTATATTAGTGACCACCGGGGAGCTGTTTTTT. This rearrangement joins TRBV19 to TRBJ2-2, with D unclear. Germline V lookup: CDR1 LNHDA, CDR2 SQIVND (reference sequence). The CDR3 sequence is 14 residues long. Trimming took 2 bases from V and 4 from J, leaving 8 bases between them. Combining the CDR3 with reference TRBV19 and TRBJ2-2 gives the whole variable domain DGGITQSPKYLFRKEGQNVTLSCEQNLNHDAMYWYRQDPGQGLRLIYYSQIVNDFQKGDIAEGYSVSREKKESFPLTVTSAQKNPTAFYLCASSILVTTGELFFGEGSRLTVL.

The V call is TRBV6-1, the J call TRBJ1-1; D is undetermined. Looked up from germline, CDR1 is MNHNS and CDR2 is SASEGT. Trimming removed 4 bases from V and 1 base from J, with 7 bases in between. The length of the CDR3 is 13 residues. The CDR3 DNA reads as TGTGCCAGCAGTGGCACAGCGAACACTGAAGCTTTCTTT. Amino acid sequence: CASSGTANTEAFF.

The chain joins TRBV18 to TRBJ1-4, with no clear D. Trimming left V 3 bases short and J 0 bases short, with 5 bases between. The CDR3 covers 14 residues. Germline assignment: CDR1 KGHSH and CDR2 LQKENI. CDR3 DNA sequence: TGTGCCAGCTCACCCGGGGCAACTAATGAAAAACTGTTTTTT. This sequence encodes CASSPGATNEKLFF.

Here the CDR3 reads CASSPWDRANTEAFF. The CDR3 nucleotides are TGCGCCAGCAGCCCCTGGGACAGGGCGAACACTGAAGCTTTCTTT. This chain joins TRBV4-1 and TRBJ1-1, with 9 nucleotides matching TRBD1. V trimming: 4 bases; J trimming: 1 base; junction bases outside the gene matches: 4. Germline lookup yields CDR1 MGHRA and CDR2 YSYEKL. The length of the CDR3 is 15 residues.

Worth noting for this clone: At one boundary the junction diverges from the germline segment, which might be a read error. The chain uses TRBV7-9 and TRBJ2-7, with 10 bases fitting TRBD2. The CDR3 length is 15 residues. Germline CDR1 SEHNR, CDR2 FQNEAQ (reference sequence). CDR3 protein: CASSLSGRASDEQYF. CDR3 DNA sequence: TGTGCCAGCAGCTTAAGCGGGAGGGCCTCCGACGAGCAGTACTTC.

This rearrangement joins TRBV10-2 to TRBJ2-3; TRBD2 aligns across 7 bases. The junction had 9 bases not matched to a gene; V was cut back by 3 bases and J by 6 bases. Germline V CDR1 and CDR2: WSHSY, SAAADI. CDR3 length equals 15 residues. In DNA form, the CDR3 reads TGCGCCAGCAGTGATATGGGAGGGAGGGCTGATACGCAGTATTTT. This encodes CASSDMGGRADTQYF.

The chain carries TRBV15 and TRBJ1-4; tentatively, D is TRBD1 (5 bases). Germline-derived CDR1 and CDR2 are LNHNV and YYDKDF (reference sequence). With 3 bases removed from V and 5 bases from J, the gap between germline ends came to 13 bases. The CDR3 consists of 15 residues. CDR3 nucleotide sequence: TGTGCCACCAGCAGGATAGGGGCGGGAAATGAAAAACTGTTTTTT. Translating it yields CATSRIGAGNEKLFF.

This clone was recorded a few times. V usage is TRBV4-1 and J usage is TRBJ2-2, with 7 bases aligning to TRBD1. This CDR3 comprises 17 residues. Per the germline V gene, CDR1 is MGHRA and CDR2 is YSYEKL. V shed 8 bases and J 0 bases; nucleotides not matched to a gene: 12. Here the CDR3 DNA reads TGCGCCAGCGCGGGTTACAGGGGCCAAGCGAACACCGGGGAGCTGTTTTTT. It specifies CASAGYRGQANTGELFF.